The 22 T cell receptor beta chains below come from one sample, sequenced in a study of tumor and adjacent non-tumor tissue in lung cancer. No cell sorting was done before RNA was extracted from the tissue. A modified ARM-PCR protocol with three rounds of nested PCR amplified TCRbeta. Each CDR3 protein gets one entry after TCRdb re-called the multiplex PCR reads with MiXCR. Among approximately 140,000 distinct CDR3 sequences listed, approximately 70% were seen once. Source material: lung tumor tissue. The receptor source for this set is a man aged 55 to 70 with small cell lung cancer.

The sample holds one count of this clonotype. The junction departs from the called germline gene at one end, perhaps through a read error. The chain is built from TRBV20-1 and TRBJ1-2, with 10 bases that match TRBD1. Germline values: CDR1 DFQATT, CDR2 SNEGSKA (reference sequence). This CDR3 has 14 amino acids. CDR3 loop: CGALRTGGNYGYTF. As DNA, the CDR3 is TGCGGTGCTCTCCGGACAGGGGGGAACTATGGCTACACCTTC.

Here the CDR3 reads CAWSGSSFGNEQFF. The CDR3 DNA sequence: TGTGCCTGGAGTGGAAGTAGTTTCGGGAATGAGCAGTTCTTC. The V gene is TRBV30, the J gene TRBJ2-1; the D is unclear. Germline assignment: CDR1 GTSNPN and CDR2 SVGIG (reference sequence). The V end lost 1 base, the J end lost 7 bases, and 14 bases lay between the germline ends. The CDR3 is 14 residues long.

Of note for this clonotype: An end of the junction does not agree with germline; a read error may underlie this. V and J are TRBV30 and TRBJ1-1; unclear D gene. Per the germline V gene, CDR1 is GTSNPN and CDR2 is SVGIG (reference sequence). This CDR3 is 12 amino acids long. The CDR3 loop reads CAWTDGSTEAFF. DNA of the CDR3: TGTGCCTGGACGGACGGCAGCACTGAGGCTTTCTTT.

The chain is built from TRBV20-1 and TRBJ2-5, with TRBD1 identical over 9 bases. Germline CDR1 and CDR2: DFQATT and SNEGSKA (reference sequence). Germline trimming cut 5 bases from V and 14 bases from J; bases unmatched to any gene: 15. CDR3 length: 13 amino acids. CDR3 sequence: CSAQQDRGETRYF. The CDR3 region has the DNA TGCAGTGCTCAACAGGACAGGGGCGAGACCCGATACTTC.

This clonotype was counted once. The rearrangement uses TRBV12-3 or TRBV12-4 and TRBJ2-1, with 10 bases lining up with TRBD1. The CDR3 covers 20 residues. V was clipped by 3 bases and J by 4 bases; unmatched bases: 18. Here the CDR3 DNA reads TGTGCCAGCAGTTTGTCCCGCCCCCGACAGGGGGCGAAAAGTTACAATGAGCAGTTCTTC. Protein sequence: CASSLSRPRQGAKSYNEQFF.

This sequence joins TRBV11-1 and TRBJ2-2; a possible D gene is TRBD2 (6 bases). Germline V gene lookup returns CDR1 SGHAT and CDR2 FQDESV (reference sequence). V gave up 6 bases and J gave up 7 bases, with 12 bases separating them. This CDR3 is 13 amino acids long. The CDR3 DNA reads as TGTGCCAGCAGACGACTAGACGGCGGGGAGCTGTTTTTT. Translating gives CASRRLDGGELFF.

V usage is TRBV28 and J usage is TRBJ2-1, with a possible D match to TRBD1 (6 bases). CDR1 MDHEN and CDR2 SYDVKM come from the germline V gene. The CDR3 has 16 amino acids. V was cut by 5 bases and J by 8 bases, with 22 bases left in between. The CDR3 DNA reads as TGTGCCAGCAGTCCGCCCCACTGGGGGCGCGTTGATGAGCAGTTCTTC. The encoded protein is CASSPPHWGRVDEQFF.

The V gene is TRBV6-5, the J gene TRBJ2-5; the D gene is possibly TRBD2 (6 bases). Trimming cost V 4 bases and J 3 bases, with 12 bases left between them. The CDR3 runs 14 residues. Germline CDR1 MNHEY, CDR2 SVGAGI. The CDR3 loop is CASSWGCGKETQYF. CDR3 DNA: TGTGCCAGCAGTTGGGGGTGCGGGAAAGAGACCCAGTACTTC.

As for this clonotype: A read error may produce the germline difference seen at one junction end. The rearrangement uses TRBV4-2 and TRBJ1-1; possibly TRBD1 for D (5 bases). The germline gives CDR1 LGHNA, CDR2 YNFKEQ. CDR3 length: 13 amino acids. The CDR3 here is CASSQVGTCEAFF. CDR3 nucleotides: TGTGCCAGCAGTCAAGTCGGGACGTGTGAAGCTTTCTTT.

This clonotype was observed a few times. The rearrangement joins TRBV20-1 to TRBJ2-1, with D unclear. The CDR3 covers 14 residues. Per the germline V gene, CDR1 is DFQATT and CDR2 is SNEGSKA (reference sequence). The V gene lost 3 bases and the J gene lost 3 bases, with 12 bases spanning the gap. In DNA, the CDR3 is TGCAGTGCTAGTCCGGGTTCCTACTACAATGAGCAGTTCTTC. This translates into CSASPGSYYNEQFF.

Concerning this clonotype itself: Relative to the germline gene, one junction end is altered; a read error may explain this. The V gene is TRBV11-3, the J gene TRBJ2-3; TRBD2 matches 13 bases. The CDR3 is 16 residues long. Germline assignment: CDR1 SGHNT and CDR2 YENEEA. The CDR3 reads CANSSGLAGVRDTQYF. The CDR3 DNA reads TGTGCCAACAGCAGCGGACTAGCGGGAGTAAGAGACACGCAGTATTTT.

A remark on this clonotype: An end of the junction does not agree with germline; a read error may underlie this. The CDR3 spells CASSLEPLNTGELFF. As DNA, the CDR3 is TGTGCCAGCAGTTTGGAGCCCCTAAACACCGGGGAGTTGTTTTTT. This sequence joins TRBV12-3 or TRBV12-4 and TRBJ2-2; possible D gene TRBD2, 5 bases. The CDR3 has 15 amino acids.

For this clonotype: Since the CDR3 does not end with the conserved phenylalanine or tryptophan, this likely comes from a read error. The chain recombines TRBV6-2 or TRBV6-3 with TRBJ2-2, with D perhaps TRBD1 or TRBD2 (5 bases each). The V and J ends lost 3 bases and 2 bases respectively, with 10 bases between them. Germline V CDR1 and CDR2: MNHEY, SVGEGT. This CDR3 comprises 15 residues. The DNA of the CDR3 is TGTGCCAGCAGTTATACGGGGCTAAACACCGGGGAGCTGTTTTCT. It yields the protein CASSYTGLNTGELFS.

Points on this clonotype: A junction boundary mismatches the germline segment, possibly from a read error. The chain employs TRBV11-1 and TRBJ2-2; the match to TRBD1 covers 8 bases. Germline CDR1 and CDR2: SGHAT and FQDESV (reference sequence). CDR3 size: 16 residues. The CDR3 coding sequence is TGTGCCAGTAGCTCCCAGGACAGGGTAGACACCGGGGAGCTGTTTTTC. Encoded protein: CASSSQDRVDTGELFF.

As regards this clonotype: This may come from a read error, since a much larger clone is one base off. The gene calls are TRBV12-3 or TRBV12-4 and TRBJ2-1; 7 bases agree with TRBD2. V trimming: 3 bases; J trimming: 11 bases; junction bases outside the gene matches: 10. The CDR3 runs to 14 residues. Here the CDR3 DNA reads TGTGCCAGCAGTTTTACTGCGGGAGTAGGCAAGCAGTTCTTC. It codes for CASSFTAGVGKQFF.

The rearrangement uses TRBV20-1 and TRBJ2-5; D may be TRBD2 (5 bases). The CDR3 spans 14 residues. Germline CDR1 reads DFQATT; CDR2 reads SNEGSKA (reference sequence). The V and J ends lost 3 bases and 1 base respectively, with 12 bases between them. This chain's CDR3 is CSARRVGTQETQYF. The CDR3 coding sequence is TGCAGTGCTAGGAGGGTAGGAACCCAAGAGACCCAGTACTTC.

This clonotype has more than one count but fewer than ten. The chain recombines TRBV12-3 or TRBV12-4 with TRBJ1-2; D perhaps matches TRBD1 (6 bases). The V and J ends lost 6 bases and 0 bases respectively, with 14 bases between them. The CDR3 length is 15 residues. The CDR3 reads CASRPGTPTNYGYTF. The CDR3 DNA reads as TGTGCCAGCAGGCCCGGGACACCCACTAACTATGGCTACACCTTC.

This clonotype was detected once. This rearrangement joins TRBV18 to TRBJ2-3, with D uncertain. This CDR3 comprises 14 residues. With 2 bases removed from V and 6 bases from J, the gap between germline ends came to 12 bases. Germline V CDR1 and CDR2: KGHSH, LQKENI. The CDR3 here is CASSPESKGDTQYF. DNA of the CDR3: TGTGCCAGCTCACCAGAGTCCAAAGGGGATACGCAGTATTTT.

This chain links TRBV12-3 or TRBV12-4 with TRBJ1-2; D possibly corresponds to TRBD1 (5 bases). The CDR3 spans 12 residues. Trimming stripped 8 bases from V and 8 bases from J, with 15 bases between. The CDR3 region has the DNA TGTGCCAGCTGTTACAGGCTCGGCGGCTACACCTTC. It specifies CASCYRLGGYTF.

To note about this clonotype: An end of the junction does not agree with germline; a read error may underlie this. This rearrangement joins TRBV11-3 to TRBJ1-1, with D possibly TRBD1 on 6 matching bases. The germline V gene has CDR1 SGHNT and CDR2 YENEEA. This CDR3 spans 13 amino acids. The CDR3 reads CAGSRGGGTEAFF. CDR3 nucleotide sequence: TGTGCCGGCAGCAGAGGGGGTGGTACTGAAGCTTTCTTT.

This clonotype was seen a handful of times. V usage is TRBV30 and J usage is TRBJ1-2; D unclear. The V gene lost 8 bases and the J gene lost 8 bases, with 15 bases spanning the gap. The CDR3 loop spans 11 amino acids. The germline gives CDR1 GTSNPN, CDR2 SVGIG (reference sequence). CDR3 bases: TGTGCCAATTTCGGTTTGAGGGGCTACACCTTC. Protein product: CANFGLRGYTF.

Remarks on this clonotype: A much larger clone lies one base from this, so it may be a read error. This chain connects TRBV20-1 to TRBJ2-1; 7 bases agree with TRBD1. This CDR3 comprises 15 residues. Germline CDR1 reads DFQATT; CDR2 reads SNEGSKA (reference sequence). V was pared by 8 bases and J by 9 bases, with 19 bases of the junction left unmatched. As DNA, the CDR3 is TGCAGTACTGGGAGTCTACAGACAGGGATTTTTGAGCAGTTCTTC. This sequence encodes CSTGSLQTGIFEQFF.